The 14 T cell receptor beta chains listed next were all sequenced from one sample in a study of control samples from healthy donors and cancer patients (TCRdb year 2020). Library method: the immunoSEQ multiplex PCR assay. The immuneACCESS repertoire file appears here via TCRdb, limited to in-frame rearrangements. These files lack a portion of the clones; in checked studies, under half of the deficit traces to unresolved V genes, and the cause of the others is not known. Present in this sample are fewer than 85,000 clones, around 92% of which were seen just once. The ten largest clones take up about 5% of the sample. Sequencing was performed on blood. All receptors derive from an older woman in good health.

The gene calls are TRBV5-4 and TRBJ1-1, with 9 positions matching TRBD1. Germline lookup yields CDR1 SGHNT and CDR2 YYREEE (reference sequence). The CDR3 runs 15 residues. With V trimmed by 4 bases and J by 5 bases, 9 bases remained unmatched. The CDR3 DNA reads TGTGCCAGCAGCCTGAAGGACAGGGGAATTACTGAAGCTTTCTTT. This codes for CASSLKDRGITEAFF.

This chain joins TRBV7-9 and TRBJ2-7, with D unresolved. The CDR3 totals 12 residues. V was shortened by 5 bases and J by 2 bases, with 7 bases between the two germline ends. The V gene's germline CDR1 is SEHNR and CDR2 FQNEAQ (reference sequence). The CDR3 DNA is TGTGCCAGCAGCAGAGGAACCTACGAGCAGTACTTC. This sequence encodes CASSRGTYEQYF.

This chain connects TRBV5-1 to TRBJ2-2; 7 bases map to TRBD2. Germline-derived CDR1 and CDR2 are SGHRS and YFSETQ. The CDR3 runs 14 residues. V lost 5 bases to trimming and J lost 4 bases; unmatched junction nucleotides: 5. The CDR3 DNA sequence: TGCGCCAGCAGGGCTGGGAGGGTCACCGGGGAGCTGTTTTTT. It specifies CASRAGRVTGELFF.

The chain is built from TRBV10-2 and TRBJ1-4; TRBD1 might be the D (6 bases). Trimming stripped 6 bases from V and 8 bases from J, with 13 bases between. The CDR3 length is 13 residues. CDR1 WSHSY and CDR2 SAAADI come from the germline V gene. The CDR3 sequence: CASSRDKVEKLFF. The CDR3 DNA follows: TGCGCCAGCAGCCGGGACAAGGTGGAAAAACTGTTTTTT.

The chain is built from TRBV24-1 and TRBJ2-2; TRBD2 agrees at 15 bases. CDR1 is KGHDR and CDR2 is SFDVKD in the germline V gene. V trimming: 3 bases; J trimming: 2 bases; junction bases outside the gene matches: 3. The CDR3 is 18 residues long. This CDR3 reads CATSDRTSGRANTGELFF. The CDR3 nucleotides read TGTGCCACCAGTGATCGGACTAGCGGGAGGGCCAACACCGGGGAGCTGTTTTTT.

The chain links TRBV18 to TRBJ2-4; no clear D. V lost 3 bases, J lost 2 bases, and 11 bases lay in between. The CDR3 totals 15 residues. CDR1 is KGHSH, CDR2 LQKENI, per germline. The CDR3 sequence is CASSPRGSSKNIQYF. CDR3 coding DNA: TGTGCCAGCTCACCTCGAGGCAGTTCCAAAAACATTCAGTACTTC.

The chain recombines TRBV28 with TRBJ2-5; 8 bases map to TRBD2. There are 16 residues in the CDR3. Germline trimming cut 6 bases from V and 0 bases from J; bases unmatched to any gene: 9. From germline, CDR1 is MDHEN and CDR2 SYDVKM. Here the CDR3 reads CASSSGGAGDQETQYF. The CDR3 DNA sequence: TGTGCCAGCAGCTCCGGGGGGGCAGGGGACCAAGAGACCCAGTACTTC.

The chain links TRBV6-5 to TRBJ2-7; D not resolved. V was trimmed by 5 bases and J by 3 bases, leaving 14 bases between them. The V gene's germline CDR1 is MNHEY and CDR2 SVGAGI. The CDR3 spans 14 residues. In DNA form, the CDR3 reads TGTGCCAGCAGTCGGTGGGCGAGTGGCTACGAGCAGTACTTC. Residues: CASSRWASGYEQYF.

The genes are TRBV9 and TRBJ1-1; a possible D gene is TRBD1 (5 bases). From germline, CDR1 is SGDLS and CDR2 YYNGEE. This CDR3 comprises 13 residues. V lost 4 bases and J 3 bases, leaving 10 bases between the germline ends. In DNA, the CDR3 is TGTGCCAGCAGCCGACAGCATTACACTGAAGCTTTCTTT. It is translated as CASSRQHYTEAFF. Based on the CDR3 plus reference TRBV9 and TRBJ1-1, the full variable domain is DSGVTQTPKHLITATGQRVTLRCSPRSGDLSVYWYQQSLDQGLQFLIQYYNGEERAKGNILERFSAQQFPDLHSELNLSSLELGDSALYFCASSRQHYTEAFFGQGTRLTVV.

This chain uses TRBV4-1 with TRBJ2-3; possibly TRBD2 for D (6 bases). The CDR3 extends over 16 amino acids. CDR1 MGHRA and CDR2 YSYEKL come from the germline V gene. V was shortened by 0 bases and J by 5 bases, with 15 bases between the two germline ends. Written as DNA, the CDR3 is TGCGCCAGCAGCCAAGAACCGGGACTGTTCGGAGATACGCAGTATTTT. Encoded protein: CASSQEPGLFGDTQYF.

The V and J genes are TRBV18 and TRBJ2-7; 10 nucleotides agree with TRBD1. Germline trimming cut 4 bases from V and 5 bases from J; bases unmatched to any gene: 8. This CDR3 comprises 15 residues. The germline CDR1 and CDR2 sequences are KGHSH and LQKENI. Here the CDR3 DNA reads TGTGCCAGCTCACGACCCGGGACAGGGGTTGACGAGCAGTACTTC. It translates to CASSRPGTGVDEQYF.

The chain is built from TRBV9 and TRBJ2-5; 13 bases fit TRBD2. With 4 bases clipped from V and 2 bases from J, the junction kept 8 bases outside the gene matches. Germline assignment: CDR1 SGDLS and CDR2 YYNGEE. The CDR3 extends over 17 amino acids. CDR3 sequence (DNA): TGTGCCAGCAGCCCCAGGACTAGCGGGAGAAGTCAAGAGACCCAGTACTTC. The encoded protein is CASSPRTSGRSQETQYF.

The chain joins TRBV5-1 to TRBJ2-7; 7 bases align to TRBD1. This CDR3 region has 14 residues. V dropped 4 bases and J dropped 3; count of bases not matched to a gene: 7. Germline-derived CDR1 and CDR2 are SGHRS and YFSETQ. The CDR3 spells CASSEDRRLYEQYF. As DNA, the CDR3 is TGCGCCAGCAGCGAGGACAGGAGGCTCTACGAGCAGTACTTC.

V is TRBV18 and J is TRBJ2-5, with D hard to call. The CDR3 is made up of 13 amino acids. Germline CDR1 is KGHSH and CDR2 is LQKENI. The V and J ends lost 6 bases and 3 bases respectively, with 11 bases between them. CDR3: CASSLHEKETQYF. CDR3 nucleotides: TGTGCCAGCTCTCTCCACGAGAAAGAGACCCAGTACTTC.